The text below deals with one TCR beta chain. Its antigen is unidentified. The data derive from a study of OX40 agonist ivuxolimab in advanced cancers. On the study more broadly: Hepatocellular carcinoma, melanoma, renal cell or head and neck cancer affected the dose-escalation patients.

Profiling relied on immunoSEQ multiplex PCR, and the TCRdb table lists in-frame clones only, not all of them. The data show about 46,000 clones, 88% seen once. Trimming took 5 bases from V and 5 from J; bases not matched to a gene: 11. Germline assignment: CDR1 MNHNY and CDR2 SVGAGI (reference sequence). The CDR3 runs to 16 residues. Study results and limitations: At 0.1 to 3.0 mg/kg, clonal expansion of CD4+ and CD8+ blood T cells had occurred by week 6. Researchers did not determine the expanded peripheral T cells' antigen specificity.

The chain links TRBV6-6 to TRBJ2-1; TRBD2 agrees at 8 bases. The starting material was CD4+ or CD8+ T cells sorted from blood, obtained in a trial of the OX40 agonist ivuxolimab. The receptor's source is an adult with an advanced solid tumor such as melanoma, head and neck, liver or kidney cancer. CDR3 loop: CASSPIAGRPHNEQFF. DNA of the CDR3: TGTGCCAGCAGTCCAATAGCGGGACGCCCGCACAATGAGCAGTTCTTC.